These 17 T cell receptor beta chains came from one sample sequenced in a study of T-cell reconstitution after alpha-beta-depleted transplantation in children. This sample's TCRbeta library carried unique molecular identifier barcodes. TCRdb reanalysed the PCR reads using MiXCR and keeps one entry per CDR3 protein. In the table there are under 450,000 distinct CDR3 sequences, about an eighth of which are singletons. Sequencing used PBMCs, obtained from the stem cell graft. These receptors were obtained from a human donor who donated a stem cell graft to a child with Fanconi anemia.

This clonotype showed up just a few times. The gene calls are TRBV18 and TRBJ2-3, with 13 positions matching TRBD2. The CDR3 totals 18 residues. The J segment lost 4 bases and the V segment lost 1 base, leaving 8 bases of the junction unmatched. The germline V gene encodes CDR1 KGHSH and CDR2 LQKENI. The CDR3 loop reads CASSPQTSGGAGSDTQYF. CDR3 nucleotide sequence: TGTGCCAGCTCACCACAAACTAGCGGGGGGGCCGGATCAGATACGCAGTATTTT. Supplemented by reference TRBV18 and TRBJ2-3, the full variable domain reads NAGVMQNPRHLVRRRGQEARLRCSPMKGHSHVYWYRQLPEEGLKFMVYLQKENIIDESGMPKERFSAEFPKEGPSILRIQQVVRGDSAAYFCASSPQTSGGAGSDTQYFGPGTRLTVL.

This clonotype was found many times. The chain recombines TRBV10-3 with TRBJ2-1; 7 nucleotides match TRBD1. Germline trimming cut 4 bases from V and 10 bases from J; bases unmatched to any gene: 4. This CDR3 is 12 amino acids long. CDR1 is ENHRY and CDR2 is SYGVKD in the germline V gene. The CDR3 sequence is CAISGSGQEQFF. The CDR3 nucleotides are TGTGCCATCAGTGGGTCGGGACAGGAGCAGTTCTTC.

This clonotype was seen more than once but under ten times. This chain uses TRBV5-6 with TRBJ1-1; TRBD1 might be the D (5 bases). Germline V CDR1 and CDR2: SGHDT, YYEEEE. V lost 4 bases and J 0 bases, leaving 19 bases between the germline ends. CDR3 size: 17 residues. CDR3 sequence: CASSRRDYTFMNTEAFF. The CDR3 nucleotides read TGTGCCAGCAGCAGACGGGACTATACATTCATGAACACTGAAGCTTTCTTT. Using reference TRBV5-6 and TRBJ1-1 for the parts outside the CDR3, the full variable domain is DAGVTQSPTHLIKTRGQQVTLRCSPKSGHDTVSWYQQALGQGPQFIFQYYEEEERQRGNFPDRFSGHQFPNYSSELNVNALLLGDSALYLCASSRRDYTFMNTEAFFGQGTRLTVV.

V usage is TRBV5-1 and J usage is TRBJ2-2, with D perhaps matching TRBD1 (6 bases). The V end lost 4 bases, the J end lost 3 bases, and 19 bases lay between the germline ends. This CDR3 comprises 17 residues. The germline V gene has CDR1 SGHRS and CDR2 YFSETQ. The CDR3 loop reads CASSPRPQGYDTGELFF. For the CDR3, the DNA is TGCGCCAGCAGCCCCAGGCCTCAGGGGTATGACACCGGGGAGCTGTTTTTT.

This clonotype was observed at least ten times. The chain employs TRBV10-3 and TRBJ2-2; D might be TRBD1 or TRBD2, each matching 5 bases. This CDR3 has 13 residues. V was cut by 10 bases and J by 5 bases, with 14 bases left in between. Germline V CDR1 and CDR2: ENHRY, SYGVKD. CDR3 protein: CATGTGGTGELFF. In DNA form, the CDR3 reads TGTGCCACGGGGACCGGCGGTACCGGGGAGCTGTTTTTT.

The J gene is TRBJ1-6, the V gene TRBV5-1; 10 bases are a match to TRBD1. V shed 4 bases, J shed 10 bases, and the junction held 5 bases outside the gene matches. This CDR3 has 14 residues. CDR1 is SGHRS, CDR2 YFSETQ, per germline. The CDR3 sequence is CASSPGQGYSPLHF. The CDR3 nucleotides are TGCGCCAGCAGCCCGGGACAGGGGTACTCACCCCTCCACTTT.

Many counts were recorded for this clonotype. This chain joins TRBV29-1 and TRBJ2-1; TRBD2 matches 8 bases. This CDR3 contains 16 residues. Germline trimming cut 5 bases from V and 3 bases from J; bases unmatched to any gene: 12. Germline assignment: CDR1 SQVTM and CDR2 ANQGSEA. DNA of the CDR3: TGCAGCGTTACGTTTGTAGAACGGGGGGGCTACAATGAGCAGTTCTTC. Amino acids: CSVTFVERGGYNEQFF.

This clonotype has more than one count but fewer than ten. This chain uses TRBV12-3 or TRBV12-4 with TRBJ2-2; D is possibly TRBD1 (6 bases). V shed 6 bases and J shed 6 bases, with 14 bases lying between them. CDR3 length: 14 residues. The CDR3 here is CASSRRQVAGELFF. The CDR3 nucleotides are TGTGCCAGCAGCCGACGACAGGTCGCCGGGGAGCTGTTTTTT.

The rearrangement joins TRBV27 to TRBJ2-2; D remains ambiguous. CDR1 and CDR2 (germline): MNHEY, SMNVEV (reference sequence). V lost 5 bases and J 5 bases, leaving 9 bases between the germline ends. This CDR3 region has 13 residues. The CDR3 loop is CASSRRTTGELFF. The CDR3 coding sequence is TGTGCCAGCAGTAGACGGACGACCGGGGAGCTGTTTTTT.

This clonotype was seen only a few times. The chain combines TRBV4-3 with TRBJ1-1; D gene uncertain. The CDR3 is made up of 15 amino acids. V lost 0 bases, J lost 4 bases, and 12 bases lay in between. Per germline, CDR1 LGHNA and CDR2 YSLEER. The CDR3 sequence is CASSQEIGISTEAFF. The CDR3 DNA reads TGCGCCAGCAGCCAAGAGATAGGGATTTCCACTGAAGCTTTCTTT.

This clonotype showed up just a few times. This chain uses TRBV7-8 with TRBJ1-1; D is possibly TRBD1 (5 bases). V was trimmed by 2 bases and J by 5 bases, leaving 15 bases between them. There are 15 residues in the CDR3. Germline V gene sequence: CDR1 SGHVS, CDR2 FQNEAQ. The CDR3 sequence is CASSLRTKRGTEAFF. CDR3 coding DNA: TGTGCCAGCAGCTTACGGACTAAAAGGGGAACTGAAGCTTTCTTT. Based on the CDR3 plus reference TRBV7-8 and TRBJ1-1, the full variable domain is GAGVSQSPRYKVAKRGQDVALRCDPISGHVSLFWYQQALGQGPEFLTYFQNEAQLDKSGLPSDRFFAERPEGSVSTLKIQRTQQEDSAVYLCASSLRTKRGTEAFFGQGTRLTVV.

This clonotype was found a few times. The chain carries TRBV2 and TRBJ1-1; no clear D. V lost 2 bases and J 4 bases, leaving 8 bases between the germline ends. Germline CDR1 SNHLY, CDR2 FYNNEI. The CDR3 covers 13 residues. The CDR3 protein is CASSEWVTTEAFF. CDR3 nucleotides: TGTGCCAGCAGTGAATGGGTGACCACTGAAGCTTTCTTT.

At least ten counts were recorded for this clonotype. The V gene is TRBV7-3, the J gene TRBJ1-1, with no clear D. Deletions cut 7 bases from V and 3 bases from J, with 12 bases between. CDR1 is SGHTA and CDR2 is FQGTGA in the germline V gene. The CDR3 contains 13 residues. The CDR3 sequence is CASKEGTDTEAFF. CDR3 coding DNA: TGTGCCAGCAAAGAGGGTACGGACACTGAAGCTTTCTTT.

In this sample, this clonotype turned up many times. The chain links TRBV20-1 to TRBJ2-5; no reliable D call. Germline lookup yields CDR1 DFQATT and CDR2 SNEGSKA (reference sequence). CDR3 length equals 13 residues. Trimming took 3 bases from V and 3 from J, leaving 11 bases between them. The DNA of the CDR3 is TGCAGTGCTAGTGGCCTTGCAGAAGAGACCCAGTACTTC. Translation: CSASGLAEETQYF.

The sample holds many counts of this clonotype. The rearrangement joins TRBV5-1 to TRBJ2-1; 11 nucleotides line up with TRBD2. The length of the CDR3 is 15 residues. The ends lost 5 bases at V and 4 bases at J; junction bases unmatched: 5. Germline lookup yields CDR1 SGHRS and CDR2 YFSETQ. The CDR3 reads CASSSSGGNYNEQFF. The CDR3 nucleotides are TGCGCCAGCAGTTCTAGCGGGGGGAATTACAATGAGCAGTTCTTC.

At least ten counts were recorded for this clonotype. The rearrangement links TRBV5-1 to TRBJ2-2, with 10 bases matching TRBD1. Germline V gene sequence: CDR1 SGHRS, CDR2 YFSETQ. This CDR3 has 17 residues. The trim removed 3 bases at V and 0 bases at J, leaving 5 bases unmatched. CDR3 sequence (DNA): TGCGCCAGCAGCTCCGGAGGGACAGGGGCGAACACCGGGGAGCTGTTTTTT. This sequence encodes CASSSGGTGANTGELFF.

V usage is TRBV5-1 and J usage is TRBJ2-7; TRBD1 is a possible D gene (5 bases). The CDR3 contains 14 residues. From germline, CDR1 is SGHRS and CDR2 YFSETQ. The V end lost 3 bases, the J end lost 2 bases, and 12 bases lay between the germline ends. CDR3 loop: CASSSQGSTYEQYF. The CDR3 bases are TGCGCCAGCAGCTCCCAGGGATCTACCTACGAGCAGTACTTC.